This T cell receptor beta chain was sequenced for a study of T cells in tuberculosis. This table comes from immunoSEQ multiplex PCR, and its TCRdb copy is limited to in-frame clones, with some not included. The table has some 31,000 clones, just over 90% seen once; the top ten hold less than 5%. Sequenced material: PBMCs. This clonotype was sampled from a donor between 10 and 35 years old with latent tuberculosis or without tuberculosis infection.

CDR3 protein: CASSHDGRGGPDTQYF. CDR3 DNA sequence: TGCGCCAGCAGTCATGATGGGCGGGGGGGCCCAGATACGCAGTATTTT. The V call is TRBV5-1, the J call TRBJ2-3; 9 bases map to TRBD2. Germline CDR1 is SGHRS and CDR2 is YFSETQ. The CDR3 is made up of 16 amino acids. Losses at the gene ends were 5 bases for V and 4 bases for J; bases not matched to a gene: 11.